The 2 T cell receptor beta chains below come from one sample, sequenced in a study of blood T cell repertoires in COVID-19. Profiling relied on immunoSEQ multiplex PCR, and the TCRdb table lists in-frame clones only, not all of them. The table shows approximately 390,000 clones, with about 87% occurring only once. The sequencing input was PBMCs or T cells enriched from blood (not recorded which). The receptors stem from a woman aged 50 to 60 who had recovered from COVID-19.

The chain has TRBV7-2 and TRBJ2-2, with TRBD2 as a possible D gene (7 bases). V was trimmed by 5 bases and J by 4 bases, leaving 17 bases between them. Germline CDR1 reads SGHTA; CDR2 reads FQGNSA. The CDR3 spans 16 residues. This chain's CDR3 is CASSLWGGRGTGELFF. The CDR3 DNA reads TGTGCCAGCAGCCTCTGGGGGGGCAGGGGCACCGGGGAGCTGTTTTTT. Full variable domain (remainder filled in from reference TRBV7-2 and TRBJ2-2): GAGVSQSPSNKVTEKGKDVELRCDPISGHTALYWYRQSLGQGLEFLIYFQGNSAPDKSGLPSDRFSAERTGGSVSTLTIQRTQQEDSAVYLCASSLWGGRGTGELFFGEGSRLTVL.

This sequence joins TRBV12-3 or TRBV12-4 and TRBJ2-7; possibly TRBD1 for D (5 bases). Trimming removed 3 bases at V and 4 bases at J, with 10 bases between. This CDR3 region has 13 residues. CDR3 residues: CASSFSRDYEQYF. CDR3 bases: TGTGCCAGCAGTTTTTCCAGGGATTACGAGCAGTACTTC.